This T cell receptor beta chain is from a study of shared clonotypes between healthy human individuals (dated by TCRdb to the early 2020s). General notes on the study: The cohort included a few men and a couple of women between 18 and 49 years of age. To estimate repertoire size and how much clonotype sharing occurs between individuals, the study deeply sequenced the blood TCR repertoires of about five healthy adults. Different laboratories and diverse techniques were used to prepare libraries and sequence TCR repertoires, to increase sequencing depth and limit assay-specific biases. Between about 0.8 and 8.9 billion PBMCs per donor were obtained by leukapheresis.

Worth noting for this clone: Its cognate antigen has yet to be identified. Base qualities are not recorded, but no much larger clone differs from it by a single base.

Healthy HIV-negative adults with no recently reported acute infections or vaccinations were included as donors. Every donor was a Caucasian adult residing in Nashville, Tennessee, USA. In the unsorted samples, around 81 million PBMCs were counted, and genomic DNA was extracted using the QIAamp DNA Blood Mini kit. After blood collection by leukapheresis, PBMCs were isolated using Ficoll-Histopaque density gradient centrifugation and then cryopreserved in the vapor phase of liquid nitrogen. Using the deep immunoSEQ assay, TCR CDR3 regions were amplified from genomic DNA by multiplex PCR. Extracted genomic DNA from each cell subset was distributed evenly across all wells of several immunoSEQ 96-well plates, and each plate was treated as a replicate. For unsorted PBMC, each replicate PCR was loaded with 300 ng genomic DNA, equivalent to 30,000 or so T cell genomes. Unsorted PBMC genomic DNA was sequenced across ten immunoSEQ deep assay plates. Purified libraries were measured with a Qubit 3.0 fluorometer, size-checked on a Bioanalyzer 2100, and measured again with the KAPA Library Quantification kit. Every immunoSEQ 96-well plate was sequenced on a dedicated single-read 150-cycle Illumina NextSeq 550 flow cell. In the original analysis: The immunoSEQ output contained only junctional sequences without quality scores, so filtering could not match that applied to full-length reads. Sequences were annotated with PyIR, a Python wrapper for IgBLAST v1.9, using IMGT germline references to assign V/J genes and CDR3. Any read was removed if the V/J assignment was weak (E-value above 1e-6), the CDR3 was missing, or the read contained stop codons, out-of-frame junctions, or ambiguous translated residues. V3J clonotypes were defined as sequences sharing an identical inferred V gene, J gene, and CDR3 amino acid sequence. To compute the percentage overlap between repertoires, the number of shared unique clonotypes was divided by the size of the smaller repertoire. Richness of each repertoire was evaluated using RTK rarefaction, the Chao1 estimator, and Recon v2.1 estimates of unobserved clonotypes. The table comes from immuneACCESS by way of TCRdb, which keeps in-frame sequences with V and J called. Part of the clones is missing from these tables; in studies checked, under half for an unresolved V gene and the rest for unknown reasons. V and J calls and clone size are those listed in that table; D and trimming were worked out from the DNA. The sample table shows fewer than 550,000 clones, and 75% to 80% are seen once. The ten top clones hold around 13% of the sample.

The CDR3 goes from the cysteine to the phenylalanine over 14 residues. Of the read, only the CDR3 DNA is kept; its 42 bases are in frame from base 1. CDR1 and CDR2 are drawn from the germline V gene: ENHRY, SYGVKD. V and J are trimmed by 6 bases and 2 bases, and the gene matches miss 3 bases of the junction. The paper as a whole reports these results and caveats: Sampling was restricted to blood, and TCR repertoires in tissues likely differ from the TCR repertoires found in blood. The genetic and exposure-history diversity represented was limited by the small number of donors. Pairwise subsampling led to the expectation that sequencing depth would affect the degree of clonotype sharing among donors.

The receptor was isolated from a middle-aged woman in good health. Some clones in this sample may be carry-over from other donors' samples. The chain is made from TRBV10-3 and TRBJ2-7; 11 central nucleotides agree with TRBD2. Sequencing was performed on PBMCs. The bases are TGTGCCATCAGCGGGACTAGCGGAGCCTACGAGCAGTACTTC. Its protein is CAISGTSGAYEQYF.